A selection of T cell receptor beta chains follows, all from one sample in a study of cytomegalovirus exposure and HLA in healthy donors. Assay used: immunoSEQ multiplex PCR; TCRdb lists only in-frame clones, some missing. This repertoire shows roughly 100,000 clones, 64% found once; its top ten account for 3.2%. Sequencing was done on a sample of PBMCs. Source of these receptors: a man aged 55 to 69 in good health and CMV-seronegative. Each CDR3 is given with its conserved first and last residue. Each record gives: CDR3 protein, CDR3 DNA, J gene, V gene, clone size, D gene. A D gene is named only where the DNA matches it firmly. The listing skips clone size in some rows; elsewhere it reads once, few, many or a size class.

CASRYGIRDNEQFF	TGTGCCAGCAGATACGGTATCAGGGACAATGAGCAGTTCTTC	TRBJ2-1	TRBV6-5	-	-
CASSLLRATNEKLFF	TGTGCCAGCAGCCTTCTGAGGGCAACTAATGAAAAACTGTTTTTT	TRBJ1-4	TRBV11-2	-	-
CASSDGTSGGADTQYF	TGTGCCAGCAGTGACGGGACTAGCGGGGGGGCAGATACGCAGTATTTT	TRBJ2-3	TRBV6-4	few	TRBD2
CASSQQDSYEQYF	TGCGCCAGCAGCCAACAAGACAGCTACGAGCAGTACTTC	TRBJ2-7	TRBV4-1	-	-
CASTTQGVNTEAFF	TGTGCCAGCACTACACAGGGGGTGAACACTGAAGCTTTCTTT	TRBJ1-1	TRBV2	-	TRBD1
CATGPSFGNTEAFF	TGTGCCACTGGCCCGTCCTTTGGGAACACTGAAGCTTTCTTT	TRBJ1-1	TRBV10-3	-	-
CASRDRDNSPLHF	TGCGCCAGCAGGGACAGGGATAATTCACCCCTCCACTTT	TRBJ1-6	TRBV5-1	-	TRBD1
CASRDTGTSNEQYF	TGTGCCAGCAGAGACACCGGGACTAGCAACGAGCAGTACTTC	TRBJ2-7	TRBV25-1	few	TRBD2
CASSLSAGSTDTQYF	TGTGCCAGCAGCTTATCTGCGGGGAGCACAGATACGCAGTATTTT	TRBJ2-3	TRBV5-5	-	-
CASSVSGSGNTIYF	TGTGCCAGCAGCGTATCTGGGAGTGGAAACACCATATATTTT	TRBJ1-3	TRBV9	once	-
CASSQHYRTDTQYF	TGCGCCAGCAGCCAACATTACCGGACAGATACGCAGTATTTT	TRBJ2-3	TRBV4-1	-	-
CASSQAVWRLDYGYTF	TGCGCCAGCAGCCAAGCTGTGTGGAGGTTAGACTATGGCTACACCTTC	TRBJ1-2	TRBV4-3	few	-
CAISEVQGANYGYTF	TGTGCCATCAGTGAAGTTCAGGGGGCTAACTATGGCTACACCTTC	TRBJ1-2	TRBV10-3	-	TRBD1
CASSFTGANYNEQFF	TGTGCCAGCAGCTTTACAGGGGCCAACTACAATGAGCAGTTCTTC	TRBJ2-1	TRBV7-8	-	TRBD1
CASSSEGRNSGANVLTF	TGTGCCAGCAGCTCTGAGGGCAGGAACTCTGGGGCCAACGTCCTGACTTTC	TRBJ2-6	TRBV11-3	-	-
CASSYFAGPNTGELFF	TGTGCCAGCAGCTACTTTGCGGGTCCGAACACCGGGGAGCTGTTTTTT	TRBJ2-2	TRBV5-6	few	-
CSARDLFEQYF	TGCAGTGCTAGAGATCTTTTCGAGCAGTACTTC	TRBJ2-7	TRBV20-1	few	-
CASSSRGDDTEAFF	TGTGCCAGCAGTTCCAGGGGAGACGACACTGAAGCTTTCTTT	TRBJ1-1	TRBV28	-	-
CASSLDSYGYTF	TGTGCCAGCAGCTTAGACAGCTATGGCTACACCTTC	TRBJ1-2	TRBV11-2	few	-
CSVAELAGDNGKTQYF	TGCAGCGTTGCAGAGTTAGCGGGAGACAATGGAAAGACCCAGTACTTC	TRBJ2-5	TRBV29-1	-	TRBD2
CASSLDSGTNNEQFF	TGTGCCAGCAGCTTAGATAGCGGGACGAACAATGAGCAGTTCTTC	TRBJ2-1	TRBV7-9	-	TRBD2
CASSTGMMNTEAFF	TGTGCCAGCAGCACAGGGATGATGAACACTGAAGCTTTCTTT	TRBJ1-1	TRBV9	-	-
CASSNGQAIPYEQYF	TGTGCCAGCAGTAATGGACAGGCAATCCCCTACGAGCAGTACTTC	TRBJ2-7	TRBV6-5	-	TRBD1
CASNLLAGSPYEQYF	TGTGCCAGCAACCTACTAGCGGGATCCCCCTACGAGCAGTACTTC	TRBJ2-7	TRBV6-1	-	TRBD2
CASSLTFSTEAFF	TGCGCCAGCAGCTTAACCTTTAGCACTGAAGCTTTCTTT	TRBJ1-1	TRBV5-1	-	-
CASSRDRGQPQHF	TGTGCCAGTAGTAGGGACCGGGGGCAGCCCCAGCATTTT	TRBJ1-5	TRBV19	-	-
CATSSEPGLTEAFF	TGTGCCACCAGCAGCGAACCGGGACTCACTGAAGCTTTCTTT	TRBJ1-1	TRBV15	few	-
CATSRGYMEANNLLFF	TGTGCCACCAGCAGAGGCTACATGGAGGCTAATAACTTACTGTTTTTT	TRBJ1-4	TRBV15	once	-
CASSLDPYGKPSNQPQHF	TGTGCCAGCAGCTTAGACCCTTACGGGAAACCCAGCAATCAGCCCCAGCATTTT	TRBJ1-5	TRBV11-2	-	-
CSASSGGVYNEQFF	TGCAGCGCCTCTAGCGGGGGGGTTTACAATGAGCAGTTCTTC	TRBJ2-1	TRBV29-1	-	TRBD2
CASSFRTGDYGYTF	TGTGCCAGTAGTTTCCGGACAGGGGACTATGGCTACACCTTC	TRBJ1-2	TRBV19	-	TRBD1
CASSQLLQDSYEQYF	TGCGCCAGCAGCCAGCTACTACAGGATTCCTACGAGCAGTACTTC	TRBJ2-7	TRBV4-1	-	-
CAWLRGKGPISNQPQHF	TGTGCCTGGCTGCGGGGGAAGGGACCTATTAGCAATCAGCCCCAGCATTTT	TRBJ1-5	TRBV30	-	-
CASSPAFGALYGYTF	TGCGCCAGCAGCCCTGCCTTTGGGGCCCTCTATGGCTACACCTTC	TRBJ1-2	TRBV5-1	-	-
CASSESTEGTVHEQYF	TGTGCCAGCAGTGAATCTACGGAAGGGACAGTTCACGAGCAGTACTTC	TRBJ2-7	TRBV25-1	-	TRBD1
CSSRPYGTGYTGELFF	TGTTCCAGCAGGCCCTACGGGACAGGGTATACCGGGGAGCTGTTTTTT	TRBJ2-2	TRBV7-9	-	TRBD1
CASRDTSTDTQYF	TGTGCCAGCAGGGATACTAGCACAGATACACAGTATTTT	TRBJ2-3	TRBV7-9	-	-
CASSPTGQSSGNTIYF	TGTGCCAGTAGTCCTACCGGACAGAGCTCTGGAAACACCATATATTTT	TRBJ1-3	TRBV19	-	-
CASSLESGDQPQHF	TGCGCCAGCAGCTTGGAGTCAGGGGATCAGCCCCAGCATTTT	TRBJ1-5	TRBV5-1	-	-
CASSPSVNRGQPANPQLREKLFF	TGTGCCAGCTCACCATCGGTCAACAGGGGGCAACCTGCGAACCCTCAATTAAGGGAAAAACTGTTTTTT	TRBJ1-4	TRBV18	-	TRBD1
CASSPPSGGAGELFF	TGTGCCAGCTCACCACCGTCCGGGGGGGCCGGGGAGCTGTTTTTT	TRBJ2-2	TRBV18	-	TRBD2
CASSLAEGIDGYTF	TGTGCCAGCAGCCTAGCGGAGGGTATCGATGGCTACACCTTC	TRBJ1-2	TRBV7-9	few	-
CASSLSGPNTEAFF	TGTGCCAGCAGCTTATCAGGGCCGAACACTGAAGCTTTCTTT	TRBJ1-1	TRBV7-9	-	-
CASSFSGANTEAFF	TGTGCCAGCAGCTTTTCGGGAGCGAACACTGAAGCTTTCTTT	TRBJ1-1	TRBV7-9	-	-
CASSPPSSAGQYF	TGTGCCAGCTCACCCCCCTCTTCGGCAGGGCAGTACTTC	TRBJ2-7	TRBV18	-	-
CASSSGNALIDEQFF	TGTGCCAGCAGCTCCGGGAACGCCCTAATAGATGAGCAGTTCTTC	TRBJ2-1	TRBV11-2	-	-
CAWNLGTSTGELFF	TGTGCCTGGAACTTAGGGACTTCCACCGGGGAGCTGTTTTTT	TRBJ2-2	TRBV30	-	-
CASSEDPSGSYEQYF	TGTGCCAGCAGTGAAGACCCTAGCGGCTCCTACGAGCAGTACTTC	TRBJ2-7	TRBV6-1	-	TRBD2
CAIKRTENTGELFF	TGTGCCATCAAAAGGACAGAGAACACCGGGGAGCTGTTTTTT	TRBJ2-2	TRBV2	-	-
CASSQGWGQGLYEQYF	TGTGCCAGCAGCCAGGGGTGGGGACAGGGGCTATATGAGCAGTACTTC	TRBJ2-7	TRBV9	-	TRBD1
CASSVAASGGLTDTQYF	TGTGCCAGCAGCGTAGCAGCTAGCGGGGGCCTCACAGATACGCAGTATTTT	TRBJ2-3	TRBV9	few	TRBD2
CASSSPGVRAEAFF	TGTGCCAGCAGCTCTCCAGGGGTTCGGGCTGAAGCTTTCTTT	TRBJ1-1	TRBV5-4	once	-
CASGAGIGADTQYF	TGTGCCAGCGGGGCGGGAATCGGAGCAGATACGCAGTATTTT	TRBJ2-3	TRBV6-6	-	-
CASSWGVGEKLFF	TGCGCCAGCAGCTGGGGGGTTGGGGAAAAACTGTTTTTT	TRBJ1-4	TRBV5-1	-	-